Sequencing of this TCR beta chain was carried out in a study of blood T cell repertoires in COVID-19. Turning to the study itself: Specimens from acute and convalescent COVID-19 originated in the United States, Italy and Spain.

The authors' processing: Amplification of reference gene primers provided the estimated nucleated cell counts. Sequencing was performed with immunoSEQ multiplex PCR; in TCRdb, only in-frame clones are kept and a portion is missing. V and J calls and clone size are given by that table; D and trimming were obtained from the DNA. The sample includes some 180,000 clones, nearly 80% seen only once; the top ten take approximately 14%. Participants, about 18 to 90 years old, spanned fewer than 25 US areas. The study recruited exposed participants who had met a COVID-19 case within 2 weeks before entry. The CDR3 extends over 14 amino acids. CDR1 SGHVS and CDR2 FQNEAQ come from the germline V gene. V dropped 4 bases and J dropped 6 bases, with 14 bases sitting between them.

The chain couples TRBV7-8 to TRBJ2-3; maybe TRBD1 (6 bases). The TCR was taken from a man in his sixties who had been exposed to COVID-19. Sequenced: PBMCs or T cells enriched from blood (not recorded which). CDR3 nucleotides: TGTGCCAGCAGCTCTGGGACATTTACGGATACGCAGTATTTT. Protein sequence: CASSSGTFTDTQYF.